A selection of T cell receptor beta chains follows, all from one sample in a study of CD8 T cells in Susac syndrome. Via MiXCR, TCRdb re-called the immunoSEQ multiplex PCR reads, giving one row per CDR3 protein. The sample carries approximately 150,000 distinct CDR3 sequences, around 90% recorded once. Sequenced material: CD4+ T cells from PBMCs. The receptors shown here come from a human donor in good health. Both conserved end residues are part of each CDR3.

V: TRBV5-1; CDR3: CASSDGQGIGNTIYF
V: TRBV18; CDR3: CASSPEAGNNIYF
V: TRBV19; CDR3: CASSIARNAGELFF
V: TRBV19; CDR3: CASIRDSSTSGANVLTF
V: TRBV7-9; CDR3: CASSLGISTDTQYF
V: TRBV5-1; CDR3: CASMSAPSNTGELFF
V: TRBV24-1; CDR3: CATSAPSGTANTGELFF
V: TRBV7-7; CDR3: CASSLGGSGGKLFF
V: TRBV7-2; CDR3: CASRRGTDEKLFF
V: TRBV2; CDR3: CASSGQGAEAFF
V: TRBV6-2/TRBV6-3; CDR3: CASSYSSLAETSGANVLTF
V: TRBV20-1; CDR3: CSAIGRGPYSNQPQHF
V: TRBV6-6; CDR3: CASSYSYGLSYEQYF
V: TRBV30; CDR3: CAWSLGQGSGELFF
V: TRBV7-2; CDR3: CASSTGTSGSREQFF
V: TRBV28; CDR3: CASSLLGEGAGANVLTF
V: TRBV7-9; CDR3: CASSLAAYEQYF
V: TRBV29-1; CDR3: CSVESDTGPYEQYF
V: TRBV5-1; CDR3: CASSFLAAETQYF
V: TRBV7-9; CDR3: CASSGGPGFGEKLFF
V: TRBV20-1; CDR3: CSAASYAYSNQPQHF
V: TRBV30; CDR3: CASTTQGNGNTIYF
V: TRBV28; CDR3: CASFTASGANVLTF
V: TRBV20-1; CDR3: CSATAHTSASGGEQYF
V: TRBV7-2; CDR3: CASSPGQGAEDEQFF
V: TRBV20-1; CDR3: CSARNTYGTEAFF
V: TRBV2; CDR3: CASSATRSGANVLTF
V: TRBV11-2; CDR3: CASSSKLGGQPYEQYF
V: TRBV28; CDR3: CASSPNDGPTGEAFF
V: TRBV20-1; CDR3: CSAGGGVTDTQYF
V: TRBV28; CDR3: CASSWGGYRIINEQYF
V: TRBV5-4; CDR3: CASSSTISNTEAFF
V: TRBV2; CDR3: CASTPLPANTEAFF
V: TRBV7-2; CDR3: CASSLFNQPQHF
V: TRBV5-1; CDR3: CASSLGQNTDTQYF
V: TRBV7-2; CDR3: CASSLDRGRVFETQYF
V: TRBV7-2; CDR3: CASSPPRGPYNEQFF
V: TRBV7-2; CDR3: CASSLQGQDTQYF
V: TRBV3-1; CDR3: CASSQLSSGGVNTGELFF
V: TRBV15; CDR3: CATSRDARGAGELFF
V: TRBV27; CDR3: CASNQGGLNEQFF
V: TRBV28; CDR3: CASSQTYGQGGEKLFF
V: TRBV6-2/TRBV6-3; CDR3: CASRPTGAYQQYF
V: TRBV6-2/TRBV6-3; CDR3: CASSQRQGGLFF